This T cell receptor beta chain emerged from a study of blood T cell repertoires in COVID-19. Someone with COVID-19 had been met by exposed participants within 2 weeks before study entry. This clone is a singleton in its sample. TCRdb's table, derived via immunoSEQ multiplex PCR, lists solely in-frame clones and lacks some. The profile shows 250,000 or so clones, approximately 84% of them singletons. Germline V gives CDR1 MNHEY, CDR2 SMNVEV (reference sequence). V lost 8 bases and J 4 bases, leaving 15 bases between the germline ends. CDR3 size: 14 residues. The sample taken for sequencing was PBMCs or T cells enriched from blood (not recorded which). The chain couples TRBV27 to TRBJ2-1, with a weak D call TRBD2 (5 bases). The clonotype was recovered from a woman in her 50s who had been exposed to COVID-19. CDR3 sequence (DNA): TGTGCCAGCCGGACCCTTCGAGGGTACAATGAGCAGTTCTTC. It codes for CASRTLRGYNEQFF.